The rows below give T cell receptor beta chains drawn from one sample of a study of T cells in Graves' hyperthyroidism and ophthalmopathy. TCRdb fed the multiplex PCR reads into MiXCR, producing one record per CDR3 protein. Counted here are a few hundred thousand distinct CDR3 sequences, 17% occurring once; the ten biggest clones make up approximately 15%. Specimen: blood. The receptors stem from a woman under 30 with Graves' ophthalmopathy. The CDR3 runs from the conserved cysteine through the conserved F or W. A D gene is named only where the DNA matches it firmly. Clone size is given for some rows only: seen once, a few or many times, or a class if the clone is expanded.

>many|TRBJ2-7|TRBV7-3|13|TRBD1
CASSLSGGDEQYF
TGTGCCAGCAGCTTATCAGGGGGCGACGAGCAGTACTTC
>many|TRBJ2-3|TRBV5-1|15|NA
CASSSGTFSTDTQYF
TGCGCCAGCAGCTCAGGGACGTTTAGCACAGATACGCAGTATTTT
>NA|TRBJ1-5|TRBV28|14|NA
CASRYGQRNQPQHF
TGTGCCAGCAGATACGGACAGAGGAATCAGCCCCAGCATTTT
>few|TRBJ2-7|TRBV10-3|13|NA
CAIKPGTNYEQYF
TGTGCCATCAAGCCCGGGACAAATTACGAGCAGTACTTC
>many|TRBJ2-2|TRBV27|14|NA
CASGVGGNTGELFF
TGTGCCAGCGGGGTAGGAGGGAACACCGGGGAGCTGTTTTTT
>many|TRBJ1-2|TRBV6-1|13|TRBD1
CASRDRVAGGYTF
TGTGCCAGCCGGGACAGGGTAGCGGGTGGCTACACCTTC
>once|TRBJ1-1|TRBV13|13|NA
CASSSQMNTGAFF
TGTGCCAGCAGCTCCCAGATGAACACTGGAGCTTTCTTT
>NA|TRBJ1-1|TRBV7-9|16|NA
CASSLDRGGENTEAFF
TGTGCCAGCAGCTTAGATAGAGGGGGGGAGAACACTGAAGCTTTCTTT
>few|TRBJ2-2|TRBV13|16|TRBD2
CASSFGTSGNTGELFF
TGTGCCAGCAGCTTTGGGACTAGCGGGAACACCGGGGAGCTGTTTTTT
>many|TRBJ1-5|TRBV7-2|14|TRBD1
CASRLTGGQQPQHF
TGTGCCAGCAGACTGACAGGGGGCCAGCAGCCCCAGCATTTT
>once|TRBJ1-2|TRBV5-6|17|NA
CASSRPGALITNYGYTF
TGTGCCAGCAGCCGTCCCGGGGCGCTTATCACTAACTATGGCTACACCTTC
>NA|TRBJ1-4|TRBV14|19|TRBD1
CASSQTPGTGGATNEKLFF
TGTGCCAGCAGCCAAACCCCCGGGACAGGGGGGGCAACTAATGAAAAACTGTTTTTT
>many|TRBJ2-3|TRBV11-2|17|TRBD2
CASRDPFGTRMKDTQYF
TGTGCCAGCAGGGACCCGTTTGGGACTAGGATGAAAGATACGCAGTATTTT
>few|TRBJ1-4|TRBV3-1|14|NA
CASRATGFNEKLFF
TGTGCCAGCAGGGCTACTGGGTTTAATGAAAAACTGTTTTTT
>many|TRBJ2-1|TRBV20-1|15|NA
CSASSPAVSYNEQFF
TGCAGTGCTAGTTCCCCAGCGGTGTCCTACAATGAGCAGTTCTTC
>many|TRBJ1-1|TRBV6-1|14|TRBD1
CASSRDREDTEAFF
TGTGCCAGCAGTCGGGACAGGGAGGACACTGAAGCTTTCTTT
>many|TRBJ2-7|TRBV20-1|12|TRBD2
CSAPGGGSEQYF
TGCAGTGCTCCGGGGGGGGGGAGCGAGCAGTACTTC
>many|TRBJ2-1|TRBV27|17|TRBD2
CASSFVTGGLAYNEQFF
TGTGCCAGCAGTTTTGTGACGGGGGGACTAGCCTACAATGAGCAGTTCTTC
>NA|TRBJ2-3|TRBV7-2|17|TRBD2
CASSSGTSGRAIDTQYF
TGTGCCAGCAGCTCCGGGACTAGCGGGAGGGCCATAGATACGCAGTATTTT
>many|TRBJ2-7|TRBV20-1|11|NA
CSAPEISEQYF
TGCAGTGCCCCTGAAATATCCGAGCAGTACTTC
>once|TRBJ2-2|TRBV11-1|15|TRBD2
CASSEVAGGAGELFF
TGTGCCAGCAGCGAGGTAGCGGGAGGTGCCGGGGAGCTGTTTTTT
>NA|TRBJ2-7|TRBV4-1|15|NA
CASSQVSTGTYEQYF
TGCGCCAGCAGCCAAGTCTCCACTGGTACCTACGAGCAGTACTTC